Listed below are T cell receptor beta chains from one sample, sequenced in a study of T-cell memory formation after mild COVID-19. TCRdb ran MiXCR on the 5' RACE reads and lists one entry per CDR3 protein. This table holds about 100,000 distinct CDR3 sequences, around 17% found once. The sequencing sample was made of PBMCs or a T cell subset sorted from them (not recorded which). The receptor set was obtained from a man younger than 35 who had mild COVID-19 (a few samples of this study predate the infection). Cell type and time point are not known. The CDR3 runs from the conserved cysteine through the conserved F or W. Each record gives: J gene, V gene, D gene, clone size, CDR3 protein, CDR3 DNA. The D gene is left open where the match is weak. The listing skips clone size in some rows; elsewhere it reads once, few, many or a size class.

J: TRBJ1-2; V: TRBV6-2/TRBV6-3; D: NA; size: NA; CDR3: CASSYGETNYGYTF; DNA: TGTGCCAGCAGTTACGGGGAAACTAACTATGGCTACACCTTC
J: TRBJ1-1; V: TRBV7-2; D: TRBD1; size: few; CDR3: CASSLTGQVNTEAFF; DNA: TGTGCCAGCAGCCTAACAGGACAGGTTAACACTGAAGCTTTCTTT
J: TRBJ2-5; V: TRBV30; D: NA; size: NA; CDR3: CAWSVMRETQYF; DNA: TGTGCCTGGAGTGTAATGAGGGAGACCCAGTACTTC
J: TRBJ1-1; V: TRBV6-5; D: NA; size: NA; CDR3: CASSSPMGTEAFF; DNA: TGTGCCAGCAGTTCCCCCATGGGGACTGAAGCTTTCTTT
J: TRBJ2-1; V: TRBV7-9; D: NA; size: few; CDR3: CASSPKFRVGNEQFF; DNA: TGTGCCAGCAGCCCGAAGTTCAGGGTTGGGAATGAGCAGTTCTTC
J: TRBJ1-1; V: TRBV7-9; D: TRBD1; size: few; CDR3: CASSLGTGNTEAFF; DNA: TGTGCCAGCAGCTTAGGGACAGGGAACACTGAAGCTTTCTTT
J: TRBJ2-1; V: TRBV6-5; D: NA; size: many; CDR3: CASRASAYNEQFF; DNA: TGTGCCAGCAGGGCTTCCGCCTACAATGAGCAGTTCTTC
J: TRBJ1-4; V: TRBV12-3/TRBV12-4; D: NA; size: NA; CDR3: CDSRSGSNEKLFF; DNA: TGTGACAGCAGGTCGGGATCTAATGAAAAACTGTTTTTT
J: TRBJ2-7; V: TRBV5-6; D: NA; size: few; CDR3: CASSWRTPAGEQYF; DNA: TGTGCCAGCAGCTGGCGGACGCCGGCGGGGGAGCAGTACTTC
J: TRBJ2-7; V: TRBV12-3/TRBV12-4; D: NA; size: many; CDR3: CASSLTVSEQYF; DNA: TGTGCCAGCAGTTTAACGGTGTCCGAGCAGTACTTC
J: TRBJ2-3; V: TRBV6-1; D: NA; size: few; CDR3: CASSEPWGADTQYF; DNA: TGTGCCAGCAGTGAACCGTGGGGCGCAGATACGCAGTATTTT
J: TRBJ1-1; V: TRBV7-9; D: NA; size: once; CDR3: CASSLPNGQQNTEAFF; DNA: TGTGCCAGCAGCCTTCCAAATGGACAGCAAAACACTGAAGCTTTCTTT
J: TRBJ2-3; V: TRBV2; D: NA; size: few; CDR3: CASSDLQNTDTQYF; DNA: TGTGCCAGCAGTGATTTACAGAACACAGATACGCAGTATTTT
J: TRBJ2-3; V: TRBV6-5; D: NA; size: NA; CDR3: CASSYTRARDTQYF; DNA: TGTGCCAGCAGTTACACCAGGGCTAGAGATACGCAGTATTTT
J: TRBJ1-1; V: TRBV4-1; D: NA; size: few; CDR3: CASSSPPGGNTEAFF; DNA: TGCGCCAGCAGCTCGCCCCCTGGGGGTAACACTGAAGCTTTCTTT
J: TRBJ1-1; V: TRBV4-2; D: NA; size: NA; CDR3: CASSQDWPGMNTEAFF; DNA: TGTGCCAGCAGCCAAGATTGGCCGGGGATGAACACTGAAGCTTTCTTT
J: TRBJ1-2; V: TRBV4-1; D: NA; size: few; CDR3: CASSQVFPLFGNIGAGYTF; DNA: TGCGCCAGCAGCCAAGTCTTCCCTTTGTTCGGGAATATCGGTGCGGGCTACACCTTC
J: TRBJ1-2; V: TRBV21-1; D: NA; size: NA; CDR3: CASRSYTF; DNA: TGTGCCAGCAGGAGCTACACCTTC
J: TRBJ2-5; V: TRBV20-1; D: NA; size: few; CDR3: CSANLDSAQYF; DNA: TGCAGTGCTAATCTAGACTCGGCCCAGTACTTC
J: TRBJ1-1; V: TRBV6-5; D: TRBD1; size: NA; CDR3: CASSYAGTVTEAFF; DNA: TGTGCCAGCAGTTACGCCGGGACAGTCACTGAAGCTTTCTTT
J: TRBJ2-3; V: TRBV4-3; D: TRBD2; size: medium-sized; CDR3: CASSQSRLAGDTQYF; DNA: TGCGCCAGCAGTCAATCCAGGCTAGCGGGGGATACGCAGTATTTT
J: TRBJ2-1; V: TRBV7-2; D: NA; size: many; CDR3: CASTTYLAPNEQFF; DNA: TGTGCCAGCACCACTTACCTAGCCCCGAATGAGCAGTTCTTC
J: TRBJ2-1; V: TRBV5-1; D: NA; size: NA; CDR3: CASSRFRGPGFF; DNA: TGCGCCAGCAGCCGGTTTAGAGGGCCCGGGTTCTTC
J: TRBJ1-4; V: TRBV7-2; D: NA; size: few; CDR3: CASTRTIHEKLFF; DNA: TGTGCCAGCACCCGAACCATTCATGAAAAACTGTTTTTT
J: TRBJ1-5; V: TRBV28; D: NA; size: NA; CDR3: CASSWDWDRPQHF; DNA: TGTGCCAGCAGTTGGGACTGGGACCGGCCCCAGCATTTT
J: TRBJ1-6; V: TRBV18; D: NA; size: NA; CDR3: CASSPDSYNSPLHF; DNA: TGTGCCAGCTCACCAGACAGTTATAATTCACCCCTCCACTTT
J: TRBJ2-3; V: TRBV20-1; D: NA; size: few; CDR3: CSARRVDTQYF; DNA: TGCAGTGCTAGACGGGTAGATACGCAGTATTTT
J: TRBJ2-4; V: TRBV7-2; D: TRBD1; size: NA; CDR3: CASSLGTTGGWQNIQYF; DNA: TGTGCCAGCAGCTTGGGGACCACAGGGGGATGGCAAAACATTCAGTACTTC
J: TRBJ2-5; V: TRBV12-3/TRBV12-4; D: NA; size: many; CDR3: CASSGTEGGTQYF; DNA: TGTGCCAGCAGTGGGACGGAGGGAGGAACCCAGTACTTC
J: TRBJ2-7; V: TRBV20-1; D: NA; size: few; CDR3: CSARAVSEQYF; DNA: TGCAGTGCTAGAGCGGTCTCCGAGCAGTACTTC
J: TRBJ1-1; V: TRBV4-3; D: NA; size: few; CDR3: CASSQDRGADEAFF; DNA: TGCGCCAGCAGCCAAGATAGGGGGGCAGATGAAGCTTTCTTT
J: TRBJ2-7; V: TRBV7-3; D: NA; size: NA; CDR3: CASSLTREYEQYF; DNA: TGTGCCAGCAGCTTAACCAGGGAGTACGAGCAGTACTTC
J: TRBJ2-5; V: TRBV20-1; D: TRBD2; size: NA; CDR3: CSALEWGGGQETQYF; DNA: TGCAGTGCGCTAGAGTGGGGGGGAGGCCAAGAGACCCAGTACTTC
J: TRBJ2-7; V: TRBV5-1; D: NA; size: many; CDR3: CASSLATRGNEQYF; DNA: TGCGCCAGCAGCTTGGCCACAAGGGGCAACGAGCAGTACTTC
J: TRBJ2-2; V: TRBV12-3/TRBV12-4; D: TRBD1; size: few; CDR3: CASSFEGGNTGELFF; DNA: TGTGCCAGCAGTTTTGAAGGGGGCAACACCGGGGAGCTGTTTTTT
J: TRBJ2-1; V: TRBV12-3/TRBV12-4; D: NA; size: few; CDR3: CASSLLRNEQFF; DNA: TGTGCCAGCAGCTTACTACGAAATGAGCAGTTCTTC
J: TRBJ2-3; V: TRBV19; D: TRBD1; size: few; CDR3: CASSIDLGQGADTQYF; DNA: TGTGCCAGTAGTATAGATCTCGGACAGGGGGCAGATACGCAGTATTTT